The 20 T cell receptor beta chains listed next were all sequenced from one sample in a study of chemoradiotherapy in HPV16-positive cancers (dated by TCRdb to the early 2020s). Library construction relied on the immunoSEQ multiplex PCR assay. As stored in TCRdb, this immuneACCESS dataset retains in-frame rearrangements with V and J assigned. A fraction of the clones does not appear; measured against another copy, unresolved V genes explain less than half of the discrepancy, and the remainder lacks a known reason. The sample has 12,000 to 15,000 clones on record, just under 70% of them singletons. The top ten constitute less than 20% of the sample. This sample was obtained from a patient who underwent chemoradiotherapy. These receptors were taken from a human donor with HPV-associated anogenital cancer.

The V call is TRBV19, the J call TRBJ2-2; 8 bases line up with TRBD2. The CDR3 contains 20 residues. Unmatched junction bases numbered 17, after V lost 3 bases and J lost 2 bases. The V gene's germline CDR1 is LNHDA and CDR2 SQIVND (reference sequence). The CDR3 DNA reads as TGTGCCAGTAGTATTTCTCGCGGGGGGTTCGTAGGGTCCAACACCGGGGAGCTGTTTTTT. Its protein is CASSISRGGFVGSNTGELFF.

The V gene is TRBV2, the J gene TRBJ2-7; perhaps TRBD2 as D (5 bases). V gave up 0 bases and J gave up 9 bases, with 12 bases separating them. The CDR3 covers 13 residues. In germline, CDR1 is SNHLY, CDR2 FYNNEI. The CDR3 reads CASSEAGAAGQYF. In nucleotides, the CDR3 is TGTGCCAGCAGTGAAGCGGGTGCCGCGGGGCAGTACTTC.

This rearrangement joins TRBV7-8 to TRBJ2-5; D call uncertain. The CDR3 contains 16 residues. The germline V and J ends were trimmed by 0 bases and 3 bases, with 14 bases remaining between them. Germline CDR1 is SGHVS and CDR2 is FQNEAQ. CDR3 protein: CASSLAIPGPEETQYF. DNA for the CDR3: TGTGCCAGCAGCTTAGCGATACCGGGTCCTGAAGAGACCCAGTACTTC.

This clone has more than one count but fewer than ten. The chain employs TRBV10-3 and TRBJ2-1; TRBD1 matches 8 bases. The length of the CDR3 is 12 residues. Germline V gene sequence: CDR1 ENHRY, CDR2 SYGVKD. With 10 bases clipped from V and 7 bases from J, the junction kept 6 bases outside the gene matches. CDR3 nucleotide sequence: TGTGCCAGCCGGACAGGGTCTAATGAGCAGTTCTTC. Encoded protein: CASRTGSNEQFF.

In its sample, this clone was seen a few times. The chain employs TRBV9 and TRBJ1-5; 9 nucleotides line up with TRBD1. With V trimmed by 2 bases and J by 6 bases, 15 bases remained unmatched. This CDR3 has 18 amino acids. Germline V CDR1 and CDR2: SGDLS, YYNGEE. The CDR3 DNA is TGTGCCAGCAGCGTTTCTCTTATCCGGGACAGGGAGACTCAGCCCCAGCATTTT. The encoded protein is CASSVSLIRDRETQPQHF.

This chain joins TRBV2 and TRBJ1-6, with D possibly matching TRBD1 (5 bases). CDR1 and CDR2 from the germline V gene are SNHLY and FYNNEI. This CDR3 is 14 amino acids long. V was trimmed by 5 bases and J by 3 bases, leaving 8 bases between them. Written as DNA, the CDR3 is TGTGCCAGCAGTAAGACAGTCTATAATTCACCCCTCCACTTT. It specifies CASSKTVYNSPLHF.

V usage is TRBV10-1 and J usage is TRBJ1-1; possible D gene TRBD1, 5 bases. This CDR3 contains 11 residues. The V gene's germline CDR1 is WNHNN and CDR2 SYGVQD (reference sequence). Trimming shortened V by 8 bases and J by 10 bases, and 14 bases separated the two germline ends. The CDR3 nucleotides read TGCGCCAGCGTTTTTTCAGGGAGAGCTTTCTTT. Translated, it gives CASVFSGRAFF.

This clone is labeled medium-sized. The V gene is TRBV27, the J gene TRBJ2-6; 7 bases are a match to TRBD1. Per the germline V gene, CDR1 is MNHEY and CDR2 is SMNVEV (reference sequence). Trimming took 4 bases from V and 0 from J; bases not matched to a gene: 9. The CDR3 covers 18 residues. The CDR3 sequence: CASSSLTGKISGANVLTF. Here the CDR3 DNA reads TGTGCCAGCAGTTCCCTGACAGGGAAGATCTCTGGGGCCAACGTCCTGACTTTC.

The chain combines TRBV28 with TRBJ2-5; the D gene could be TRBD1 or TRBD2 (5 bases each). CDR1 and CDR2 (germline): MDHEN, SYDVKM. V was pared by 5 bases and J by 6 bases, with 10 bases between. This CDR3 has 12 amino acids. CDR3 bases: TGTGCCAGCAGTAGGGGAGTGCAGACCCAGTACTTC. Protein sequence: CASSRGVQTQYF.

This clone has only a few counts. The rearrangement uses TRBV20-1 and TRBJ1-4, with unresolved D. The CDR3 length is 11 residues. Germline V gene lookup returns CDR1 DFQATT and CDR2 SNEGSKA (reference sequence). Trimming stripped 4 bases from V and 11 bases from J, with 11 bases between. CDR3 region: CSATRHGKLFF. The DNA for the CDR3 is TGCAGTGCTACCCGACACGGCAAACTGTTTTTT.

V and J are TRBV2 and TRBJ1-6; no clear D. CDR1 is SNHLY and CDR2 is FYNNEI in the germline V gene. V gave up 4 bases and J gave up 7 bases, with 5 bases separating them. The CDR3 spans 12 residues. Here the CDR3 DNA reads TGTGCCAGCAGTGTTGAAAATTCACCCCTCCACTTT. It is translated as CASSVENSPLHF.

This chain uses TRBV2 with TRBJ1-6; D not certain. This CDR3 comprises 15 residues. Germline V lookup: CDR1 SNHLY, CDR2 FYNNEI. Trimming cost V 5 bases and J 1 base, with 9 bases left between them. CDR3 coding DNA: TGTGCCAGCAGTCAAGGGAGGTCCTATAATTCACCCCTCCACTTT. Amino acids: CASSQGRSYNSPLHF.

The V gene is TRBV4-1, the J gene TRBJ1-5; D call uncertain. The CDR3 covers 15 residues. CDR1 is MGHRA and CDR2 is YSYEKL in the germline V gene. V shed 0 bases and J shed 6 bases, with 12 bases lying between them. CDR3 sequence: CASSQDWAGSQPQHF. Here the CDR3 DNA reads TGCGCCAGCAGCCAAGATTGGGCAGGTAGTCAGCCCCAGCATTTT.

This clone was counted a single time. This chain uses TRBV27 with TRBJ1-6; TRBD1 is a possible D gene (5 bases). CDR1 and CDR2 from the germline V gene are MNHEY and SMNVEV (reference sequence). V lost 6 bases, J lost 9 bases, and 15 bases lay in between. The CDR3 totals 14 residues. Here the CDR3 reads CASRAGGVGSPLHF. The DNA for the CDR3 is TGTGCCAGCAGGGCTGGAGGGGTGGGTTCACCCCTCCACTTT.

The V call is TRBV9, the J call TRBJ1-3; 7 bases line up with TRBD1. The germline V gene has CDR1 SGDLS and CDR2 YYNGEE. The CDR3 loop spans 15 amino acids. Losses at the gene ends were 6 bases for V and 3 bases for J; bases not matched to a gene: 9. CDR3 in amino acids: CASNKEGASGNTIYF. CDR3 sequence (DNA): TGTGCCAGCAACAAGGAGGGGGCCAGTGGAAACACCATATATTTT.

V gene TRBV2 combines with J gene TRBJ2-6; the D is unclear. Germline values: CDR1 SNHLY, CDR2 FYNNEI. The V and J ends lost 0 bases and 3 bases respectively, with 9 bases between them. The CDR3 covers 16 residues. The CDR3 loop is CASSEAALFGANVLTF. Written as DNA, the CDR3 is TGTGCCAGCAGTGAAGCAGCCTTATTTGGGGCCAACGTCCTGACTTTC.

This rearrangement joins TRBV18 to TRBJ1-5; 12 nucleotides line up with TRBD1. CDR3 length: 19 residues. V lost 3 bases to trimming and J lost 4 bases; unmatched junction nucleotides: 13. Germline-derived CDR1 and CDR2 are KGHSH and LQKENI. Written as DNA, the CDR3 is TGTGCCAGCTCACCGGGACAGGGGGCGATCGGCCCCACGAATCAGCCCCAGCATTTT. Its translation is CASSPGQGAIGPTNQPQHF. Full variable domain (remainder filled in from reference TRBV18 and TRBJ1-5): NAGVMQNPRHLVRRRGQEARLRCSPMKGHSHVYWYRQLPEEGLKFMVYLQKENIIDESGMPKERFSAEFPKEGPSILRIQQVVRGDSAAYFCASSPGQGAIGPTNQPQHFGDGTRLSIL.

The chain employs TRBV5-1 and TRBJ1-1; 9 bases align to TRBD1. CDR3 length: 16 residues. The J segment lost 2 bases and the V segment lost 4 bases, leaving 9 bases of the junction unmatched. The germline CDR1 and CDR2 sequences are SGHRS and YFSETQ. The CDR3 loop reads CASSPLLGQGNTEAFF. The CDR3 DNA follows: TGCGCCAGCAGCCCATTATTGGGACAGGGCAACACTGAAGCTTTCTTT.

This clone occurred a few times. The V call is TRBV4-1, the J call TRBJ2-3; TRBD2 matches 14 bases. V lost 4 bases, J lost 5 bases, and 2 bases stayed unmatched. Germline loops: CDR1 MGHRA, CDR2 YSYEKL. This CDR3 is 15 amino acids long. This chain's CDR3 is CASSPGLAGVDTQYF. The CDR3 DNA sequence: TGCGCCAGCAGCCCGGGACTAGCGGGGGTAGATACGCAGTATTTT.

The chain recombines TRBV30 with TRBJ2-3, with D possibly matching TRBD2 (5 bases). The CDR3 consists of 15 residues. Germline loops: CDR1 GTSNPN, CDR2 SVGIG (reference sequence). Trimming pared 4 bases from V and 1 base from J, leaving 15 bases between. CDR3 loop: CAWTVGGGGTDTQYF. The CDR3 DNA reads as TGTGCCTGGACCGTAGGAGGAGGAGGCACAGATACGCAGTATTTT.